The T cell receptor beta chain under discussion was sequenced for a study of blood T cell repertoires in COVID-19. Study in general: Material from acute and convalescent COVID-19 was sourced from the United States, Italy and Spain. T cells, B-cell-depleted T cells, or PBMCs supplied cDNA or gDNA.

As processed by the authors: Estimated nucleated cell counts came from reference gene primer amplification. Only in-frame clones appear in the TCRdb table, and some are missing; sequencing was by immunoSEQ multiplex PCR. The V and J calls and clone size are taken from that table; D and trimming were inferred from the DNA. This sample has 150,000 to 200,000 clones, with 88% found just once. Trimming removed 5 bases at V and 0 bases at J, with 10 bases between. The length of the CDR3 is 14 residues. CDR1 is SGHTA and CDR2 is FQGNSA in the germline V gene. This TCR was sampled from a man between 60 and 75 years old with acute or convalescent COVID-19. The material sequenced was peripheral blood. The chain recombines TRBV7-2 with TRBJ2-5; D might be TRBD1 (5 bases). The CDR3, as DNA: TGTGCCAGCAGCCTTCGACAGTACCAAGAGACCCAGTACTTC. This translates into CASSLRQYQETQYF. Full variable domain (rest looked up from reference TRBV7-2 and TRBJ2-5): GAGVSQSPSNKVTEKGKDVELRCDPISGHTALYWYRQSLGQGLEFLIYFQGNSAPDKSGLPSDRFSAERTGGSVSTLTIQRTQQEDSAVYLCASSLRQYQETQYFGPGTRLLVL.